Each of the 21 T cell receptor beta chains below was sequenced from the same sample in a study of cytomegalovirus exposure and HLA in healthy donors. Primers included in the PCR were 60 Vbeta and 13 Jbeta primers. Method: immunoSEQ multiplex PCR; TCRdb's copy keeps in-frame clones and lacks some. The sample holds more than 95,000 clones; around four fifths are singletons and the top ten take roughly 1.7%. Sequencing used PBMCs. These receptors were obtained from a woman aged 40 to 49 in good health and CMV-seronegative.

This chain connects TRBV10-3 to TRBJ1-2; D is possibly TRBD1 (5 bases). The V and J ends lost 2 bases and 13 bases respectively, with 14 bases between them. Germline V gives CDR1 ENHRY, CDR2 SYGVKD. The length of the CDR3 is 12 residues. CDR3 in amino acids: CAISETQGVGTF. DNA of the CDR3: TGTGCCATCAGTGAGACCCAGGGTGTAGGCACCTTC.

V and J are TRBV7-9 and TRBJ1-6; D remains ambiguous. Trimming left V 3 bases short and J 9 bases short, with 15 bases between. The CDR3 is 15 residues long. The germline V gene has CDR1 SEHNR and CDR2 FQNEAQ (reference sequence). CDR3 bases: TGTGCCAGCAGCTTGGGGTCAGGAGGGAGTTCACCCCTCCACTTT. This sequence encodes CASSLGSGGSSPLHF.

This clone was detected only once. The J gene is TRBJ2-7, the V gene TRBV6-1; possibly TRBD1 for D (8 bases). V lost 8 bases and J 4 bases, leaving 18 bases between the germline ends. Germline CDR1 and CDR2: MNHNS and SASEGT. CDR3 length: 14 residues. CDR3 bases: TGTGCCAGCGGGGCGGGGGACAGGACTTACGAGCAGTACTTC. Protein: CASGAGDRTYEQYF.

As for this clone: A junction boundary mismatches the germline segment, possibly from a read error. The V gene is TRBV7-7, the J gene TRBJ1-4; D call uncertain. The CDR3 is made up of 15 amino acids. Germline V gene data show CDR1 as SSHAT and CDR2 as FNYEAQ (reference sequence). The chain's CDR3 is CASSQNPGFDEKLFF. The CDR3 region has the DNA TGTGCTAGCAGCCAGAATCCGGGGTTCGATGAAAAACTGTTTTTT.

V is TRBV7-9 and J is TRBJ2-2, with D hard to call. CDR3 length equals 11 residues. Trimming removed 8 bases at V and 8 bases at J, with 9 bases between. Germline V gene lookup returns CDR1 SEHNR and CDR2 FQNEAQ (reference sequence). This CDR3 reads CASRESGELFF. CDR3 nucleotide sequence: TGTGCCAGCCGAGAAAGTGGGGAGCTGTTTTTT.

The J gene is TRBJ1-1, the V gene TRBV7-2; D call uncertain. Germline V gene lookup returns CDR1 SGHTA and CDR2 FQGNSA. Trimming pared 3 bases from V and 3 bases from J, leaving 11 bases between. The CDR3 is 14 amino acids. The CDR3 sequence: CASSFHSGDTEAFF. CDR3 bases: TGTGCCAGCAGCTTTCATTCCGGGGACACTGAAGCTTTCTTT.

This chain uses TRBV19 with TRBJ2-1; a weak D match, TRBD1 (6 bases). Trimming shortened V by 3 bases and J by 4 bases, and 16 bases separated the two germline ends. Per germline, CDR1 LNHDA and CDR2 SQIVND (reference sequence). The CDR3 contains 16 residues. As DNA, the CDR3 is TGTGCCAGTAGTATTTCACGGGCAGGGGTTTACAATGAGCAGTTCTTC. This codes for CASSISRAGVYNEQFF.

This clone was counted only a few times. Here the CDR3 reads CASSQDLGGFYGYTF. CDR3 DNA: TGCGCCAGCAGCCAAGATCTAGGAGGGTTTTATGGCTACACCTTC. The chain couples TRBV4-3 to TRBJ1-2; D is ambiguous. The CDR3 is made up of 15 amino acids. V lost 0 bases, J lost 5 bases, and 13 bases lay in between. From germline, CDR1 is LGHNA and CDR2 YSLEER.

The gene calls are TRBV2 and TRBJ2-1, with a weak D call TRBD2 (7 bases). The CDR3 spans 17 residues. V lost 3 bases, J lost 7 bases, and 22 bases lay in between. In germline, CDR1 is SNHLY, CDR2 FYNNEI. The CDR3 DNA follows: TGTGCCAGCAGTGACGCTGGGGGGGCCATGACGGGGAATGAGCAGTTCTTC. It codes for CASSDAGGAMTGNEQFF.

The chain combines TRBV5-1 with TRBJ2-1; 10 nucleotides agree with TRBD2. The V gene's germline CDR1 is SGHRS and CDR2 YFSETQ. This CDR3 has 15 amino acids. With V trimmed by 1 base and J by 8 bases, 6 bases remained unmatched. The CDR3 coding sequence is TGCGCCAGCAGCTTGTCCCCTAGCGGGAGCTATGAGCAGTTCTTC. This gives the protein CASSLSPSGSYEQFF. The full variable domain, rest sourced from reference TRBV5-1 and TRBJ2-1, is KAGVTQTPRYLIKTRGQQVTLSCSPISGHRSVSWYQQTPGQGLQFLFEYFSETQRNKGNFPGRFSGRQFSNSRSEMNVSTLELGDSALYLCASSLSPSGSYEQFFGPGTRLTVL.

In DNA, the CDR3 is TGTGCCAGCAGCTTAGCGGGACAGGGCTACGAGCAGTACTTC. It encodes CASSLAGQGYEQYF. The V and J genes are TRBV7-9 and TRBJ2-7; TRBD1 matches 9 bases. The J segment lost 3 bases and the V segment lost 0 bases, leaving 0 bases of the junction unmatched. CDR1 SEHNR and CDR2 FQNEAQ come from the germline V gene (reference sequence). The length of the CDR3 is 14 residues.

CDR3 DNA: TGTGCCAGCAGTGAATTCGTAGGTTTGGGCTCTGAAGCTTTCTTT. This codes for CASSEFVGLGSEAFF. V gene TRBV25-1 combines with J gene TRBJ1-1, with D uncertain. Trimming pared 1 base from V and 6 bases from J, leaving 15 bases between. This CDR3 spans 15 amino acids. Germline-derived CDR1 and CDR2 are MGHDK and SYGVNS.

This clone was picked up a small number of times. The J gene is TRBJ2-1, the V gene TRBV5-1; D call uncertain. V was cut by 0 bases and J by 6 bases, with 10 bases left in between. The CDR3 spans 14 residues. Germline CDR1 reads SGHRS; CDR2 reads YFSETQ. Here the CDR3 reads CASSLAQQINEQFF. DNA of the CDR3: TGCGCCAGCAGCTTGGCGCAACAGATCAATGAGCAGTTCTTC. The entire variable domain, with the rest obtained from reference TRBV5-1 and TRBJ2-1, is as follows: KAGVTQTPRYLIKTRGQQVTLSCSPISGHRSVSWYQQTPGQGLQFLFEYFSETQRNKGNFPGRFSGRQFSNSRSEMNVSTLELGDSALYLCASSLAQQINEQFFGPGTRLTVL.

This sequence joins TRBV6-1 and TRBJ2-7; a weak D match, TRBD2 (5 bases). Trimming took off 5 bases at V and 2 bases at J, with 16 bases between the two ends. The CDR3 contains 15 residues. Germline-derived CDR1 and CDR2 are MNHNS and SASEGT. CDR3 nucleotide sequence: TGTGCCAGCAGTACCCAAGGGAGTGGGGCCTACGAGCAGTACTTC. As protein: CASSTQGSGAYEQYF.

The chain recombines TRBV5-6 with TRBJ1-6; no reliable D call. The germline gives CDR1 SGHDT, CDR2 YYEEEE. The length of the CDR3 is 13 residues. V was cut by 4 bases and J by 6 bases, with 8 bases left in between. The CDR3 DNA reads TGTGCCAGCAGCCTAAGCCTTAATTCACCCCTCCACTTT. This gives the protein CASSLSLNSPLHF.

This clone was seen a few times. The CDR3 DNA reads as TGTGCCAGCAGATCAGGGTTTTACACTGAAGCTTTCTTT. It yields the protein CASRSGFYTEAFF. V usage is TRBV28 and J usage is TRBJ1-1, with a tentative D call TRBD1 (5 bases). Per germline, CDR1 MDHEN and CDR2 SYDVKM. V dropped 6 bases and J dropped 3 bases, with 11 bases sitting between them. The CDR3 has 13 residues.

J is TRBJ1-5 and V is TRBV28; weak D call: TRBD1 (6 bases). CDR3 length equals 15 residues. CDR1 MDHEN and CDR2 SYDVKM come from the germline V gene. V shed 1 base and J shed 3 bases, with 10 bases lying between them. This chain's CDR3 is CASSLLGGDNQPQHF. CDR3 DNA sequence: TGTGCCAGCAGTTTATTAGGGGGGGACAATCAGCCCCAGCATTTT.

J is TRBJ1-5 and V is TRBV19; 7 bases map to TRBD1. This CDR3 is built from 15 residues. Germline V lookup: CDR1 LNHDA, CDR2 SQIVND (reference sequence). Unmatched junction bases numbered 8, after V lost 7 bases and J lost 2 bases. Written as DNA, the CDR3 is TGTGCCAGTACCAGAGACAGGGTAGGCAATCAGCCCCAGCATTTT. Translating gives CASTRDRVGNQPQHF.

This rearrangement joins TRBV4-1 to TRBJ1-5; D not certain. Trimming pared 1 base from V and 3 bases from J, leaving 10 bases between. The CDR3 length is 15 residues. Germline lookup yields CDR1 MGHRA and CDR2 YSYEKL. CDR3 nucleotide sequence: TGCGCCAGCAGCCAAGGGTCCGGGTACAATCAGCCCCAGCATTTT. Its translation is CASSQGSGYNQPQHF.

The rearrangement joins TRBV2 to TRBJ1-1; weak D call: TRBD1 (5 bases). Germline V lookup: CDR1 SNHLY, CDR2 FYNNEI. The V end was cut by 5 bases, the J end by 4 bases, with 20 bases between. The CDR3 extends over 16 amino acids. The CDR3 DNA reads TGTGCCAGCAGTCACAACCCCGTTCTGGGGCGCACTGAAGCTTTCTTT. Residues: CASSHNPVLGRTEAFF. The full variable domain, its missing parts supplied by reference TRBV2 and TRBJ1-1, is EPEVTQTPSHQVTQMGQEVILRCVPISNHLYFYWYRQILGQKVEFLVSFYNNEISEKSEIFDDQFSVERPDGSNFTLKIRSTKLEDSAMYFCASSHNPVLGRTEAFFGQGTRLTVV.

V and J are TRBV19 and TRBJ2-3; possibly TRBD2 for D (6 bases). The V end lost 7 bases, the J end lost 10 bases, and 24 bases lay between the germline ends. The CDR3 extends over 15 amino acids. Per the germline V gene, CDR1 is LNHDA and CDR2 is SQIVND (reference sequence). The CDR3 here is CASNDLSGTLEAQYF. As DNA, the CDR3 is TGTGCCAGTAACGATCTGTCCGGGACTTTGGAAGCGCAGTATTTT.